Shown below are 19 T cell receptor beta chains from a single sample sequenced in a study of CD8+ T cells in alopecia areata. Treatment denoted: oral pan-JAK inhibitor, 5-10 mg twice daily. The sequencing template was cDNA reverse transcribed from extracted RNA. Method: immunoSEQ multiplex PCR; TCRdb's copy keeps in-frame clones and lacks some. The table shows 95,000 to 100,000 clones, with 55% to 70% occurring only once. The sequenced sample was CD8+ T cells sorted from blood, obtained at week 56, from a patient treated with tofacitinib. The receptors derive from a human donor with alopecia areata.

The rearrangement links TRBV11-2 to TRBJ2-6; D unclear. The CDR3 totals 15 residues. Germline V gene sequence: CDR1 SGHAT, CDR2 FQNNGV. V was clipped by 2 bases and J by 1 base, with 6 bases between them. CDR3 amino acids: CASSLPWSGANVLTF. CDR3 in DNA: TGTGCCAGCAGCTTACCGTGGTCTGGGGCCAACGTCCTGACTTTC.

The rearrangement uses TRBV19 and TRBJ2-3; D may be TRBD2 (6 bases). The CDR3 consists of 13 residues. From germline, CDR1 is LNHDA and CDR2 SQIVND (reference sequence). V was pared by 5 bases and J by 2 bases, with 8 bases between. The CDR3 here is CASSAGTTDTQYF. In nucleotides, the CDR3 is TGTGCCAGTAGTGCGGGGACCACAGATACGCAGTATTTT.

This clone was counted a single time. The chain couples TRBV7-9 to TRBJ2-1; 11 bases map to TRBD1. The ends lost 4 bases at V and 3 bases at J; junction bases unmatched: 11. CDR1 is SEHNR and CDR2 is FQNEAQ in the germline V gene (reference sequence). The CDR3 has 18 amino acids. CDR3: CASSSPTTGTGGYNEQFF. DNA for the CDR3: TGTGCCAGCAGCTCACCAACAACCGGGACAGGGGGCTACAATGAGCAGTTCTTC.

The genes are TRBV4-2 and TRBJ2-1; D ambiguous. The germline gives CDR1 LGHNA, CDR2 YNFKEQ. The germline V and J ends were trimmed by 0 bases and 8 bases, with 14 bases remaining between them. This CDR3 region has 15 residues. The CDR3, as DNA: TGTGCCAGCAGCCAAGAAAACCAACGTGCCGATGAGCAGTTCTTC. This sequence encodes CASSQENQRADEQFF.

This chain links TRBV5-1 with TRBJ2-7, with 9 bases matching TRBD1. This CDR3 comprises 12 residues. Trimming took 3 bases from V and 11 from J; bases not matched to a gene: 6. The germline CDR1 and CDR2 sequences are SGHRS and YFSETQ. CDR3 region: CASSYGQGREYF. CDR3 sequence (DNA): TGCGCCAGCAGCTATGGACAGGGGCGTGAGTACTTC. Full variable domain (rest looked up from reference TRBV5-1 and TRBJ2-7): KAGVTQTPRYLIKTRGQQVTLSCSPISGHRSVSWYQQTPGQGLQFLFEYFSETQRNKGNFPGRFSGRQFSNSRSEMNVSTLELGDSALYLCASSYGQGREYFGPGTRLTVT.

This clone showed up just once. This chain connects TRBV14 to TRBJ1-2; maybe TRBD1 (5 bases). Germline CDR1 SGHDN, CDR2 FVKESK. Trimming cost V 4 bases and J 2 bases, with 11 bases left between them. There are 14 residues in the CDR3. Here the CDR3 DNA reads TGTGCCAGCAGCCCCCGAGGGGAAAACTATGGCTACACCTTC. This translates into CASSPRGENYGYTF.

The chain joins TRBV6-1 to TRBJ2-7; TRBD1 might be the D (6 bases). Per the germline V gene, CDR1 is MNHNS and CDR2 is SASEGT. The CDR3 has 11 residues. Trimming removed 10 bases at V and 2 bases at J, with 9 bases between. This CDR3 reads CAIGTPYEQYF. The CDR3 DNA sequence: TGTGCCATCGGGACACCCTACGAGCAGTACTTC.

J is TRBJ2-7 and V is TRBV7-3; the D gene is possibly TRBD1 (7 bases). Germline CDR1 SGHTA, CDR2 FQGTGA. The CDR3 spans 13 residues. V lost 6 bases and J lost 5, with 14 bases in between. CDR3 sequence (DNA): TGTGCCAGCAGTGTAGGAGGGGGCGACGAGCAGTACTTC. It translates to CASSVGGGDEQYF.

As regards this clone: The sample carries other DNA sequences with the same CDR3. This chain connects TRBV14 to TRBJ1-2; 7 nucleotides align to TRBD1. The CDR3 loop spans 13 amino acids. Germline-derived CDR1 and CDR2 are SGHDN and FVKESK. V was clipped by 1 base and J by 7 bases; unmatched bases: 3. The DNA of the CDR3 is TGTGCCAGCAGCCAAGTGGCAGGGGGTGGCTACACCTTC. Residues: CASSQVAGGGYTF.

The gene calls are TRBV7-9 and TRBJ1-1; 7 bases align to TRBD1. The junction had 4 bases not matched to a gene; V was cut back by 9 bases and J by 0 bases. There are 13 residues in the CDR3. Germline V gene sequence: CDR1 SEHNR, CDR2 FQNEAQ (reference sequence). CDR3 coding DNA: TGTGCCAGTCGACAGGGAGTGAACACTGAAGCTTTCTTT. Translation: CASRQGVNTEAFF. Together with reference TRBV7-9 and TRBJ1-1, the CDR3 gives the full variable domain: DTGVSQNPRHKITKRGQNVTFRCDPISEHNRLYWYRQTLGQGPEFLTYFQNEAQLEKSRLLSDRFSAERPKGSFSTLEIQRTEQGDSAMYLCASRQGVNTEAFFGQGTRLTVV.

The V gene is TRBV6-1, the J gene TRBJ1-1; D gene uncertain. Germline V lookup: CDR1 MNHNS, CDR2 SASEGT. V lost 3 bases and J lost 1, with 9 bases in between. This CDR3 is built from 14 residues. The DNA of the CDR3 is TGTGCCAGCAGTGAGATTTGGGCGAACACTGAAGCTTTCTTT. As protein: CASSEIWANTEAFF.

The rearrangement uses TRBV10-3 and TRBJ1-1, with D unclear. Trimming shortened V by 4 bases and J by 6 bases, and 6 bases separated the two germline ends. CDR1 is ENHRY, CDR2 SYGVKD, per germline. The CDR3 loop spans 11 amino acids. CDR3 coding DNA: TGTGCCATCAGTGGCCCCTCTGAAGCTTTCTTT. Translating gives CAISGPSEAFF.

This chain links TRBV4-2 with TRBJ1-6; D uncertain. Trimming pared 4 bases from V and 0 bases from J, leaving 13 bases between. CDR1 and CDR2 (germline): LGHNA, YNFKEQ. The CDR3 length is 17 residues. CDR3 in DNA: TGTGCCAGCAGCCGTGACCGGGTCAGCTCCTATAATTCACCCCTCCACTTT. Residues: CASSRDRVSSYNSPLHF.

The chain carries TRBV27 and TRBJ2-7, with D tentatively TRBD1 (6 bases). The V gene lost 4 bases and the J gene lost 6 bases, with 10 bases spanning the gap. In germline, CDR1 is MNHEY, CDR2 SMNVEV (reference sequence). The CDR3 extends over 12 amino acids. The CDR3 region is CASSSNRVEQYF. DNA of the CDR3: TGTGCCAGCAGTTCCAACAGGGTCGAGCAGTACTTC.

The chain links TRBV9 to TRBJ1-5; D unresolved. V lost 1 base and J lost 2, with 7 bases in between. The CDR3 runs 14 residues. The germline V gene encodes CDR1 SGDLS and CDR2 YYNGEE. As DNA, the CDR3 is TGTGCCAGCAGCGTATGGTTTGGCAATCAGCCCCAGCATTTT. Translation: CASSVWFGNQPQHF. Looking up the rest from reference TRBV9 and TRBJ1-5 gives the full variable domain: DSGVTQTPKHLITATGQRVTLRCSPRSGDLSVYWYQQSLDQGLQFLIQYYNGEERAKGNILERFSAQQFPDLHSELNLSSLELGDSALYFCASSVWFGNQPQHFGDGTRLSIL.

This clone was recorded a few times. The chain recombines TRBV2 with TRBJ2-1; D gene unclear. Germline loops: CDR1 SNHLY, CDR2 FYNNEI. Trimming stripped 7 bases from V and 2 bases from J, with 6 bases between. The CDR3 runs to 12 residues. CDR3 DNA: TGTGCCAGCACACTAACCTACAATGAGCAGTTCTTC. Amino acid sequence: CASTLTYNEQFF.

This clone was recorded a few times. CDR3 loop: CSVMAGEQFF. CDR3 bases: TGCAGCGTGATGGCGGGAGAGCAGTTCTTC. This rearrangement joins TRBV29-1 to TRBJ2-1, with D perhaps TRBD2 (6 bases). The CDR3 is 10 residues long. The germline gives CDR1 SQVTM, CDR2 ANQGSEA. The V gene lost 6 bases and the J gene lost 10 bases, with 10 bases spanning the gap.

The chain links TRBV11-1 to TRBJ2-7; 9 nucleotides match TRBD2. The length of the CDR3 is 16 residues. CDR1 is SGHAT, CDR2 FQDESV, per germline (reference sequence). V shed 1 base and J 5 bases; nucleotides not matched to a gene: 9. CDR3: CASSLGRKRGVDEQYF. The CDR3 coding sequence is TGTGCCAGCAGCTTAGGCCGGAAGCGGGGGGTTGACGAGCAGTACTTC.

This clone was seen more than once but under ten times. Distinct nucleotide sequences in the sample also encode this CDR3. The rearrangement uses TRBV30 and TRBJ1-1; 7 nucleotides align to TRBD1. The CDR3 consists of 14 residues. CDR1 GTSNPN and CDR2 SVGIG come from the germline V gene (reference sequence). J lost 5 bases, V lost 3 bases, and 9 bases had no gene match. CDR3: CAWSLGTAWTEAFF. CDR3 bases: TGTGCCTGGAGCCTCGGGACAGCTTGGACTGAAGCTTTCTTT.